This T cell receptor beta chain was retrieved from a study of cytomegalovirus exposure and HLA in healthy donors. Overall study context: The study placed 80% to 85% of its approximately 400 genotyped donors in the Caucasian-associated ancestry cluster. Study-level findings and limits: In an earlier analysis, about 87% or about 30%: the productive usage of most TCR beta V segments.

As regards this clone: No antigen is known for it.

Primers: 60 Vbeta forward and 13 Jbeta reverse. Profiled with immunoSEQ multiplex PCR; TCRdb holds only in-frame clones, not every one. The profile covers 150,000 to 200,000 clones, with roughly 87% appearing a single time and around 4.3% taken by the ten largest. The CDR3 is 14 residues long. Trimming removed 3 bases at V and 8 bases at J, with 16 bases between. CDR1 is LNHDA, CDR2 SQIVND, per germline (reference sequence). The chain couples TRBV19 to TRBJ1-1; tentatively, D is TRBD1 (5 bases). Sequencing was done on a sample of PBMCs. This sequence originates from a man aged 45-60 years in good health and CMV-seropositive. The CDR3 loop reads CASSIARYGGEAFF. In nucleotides, the CDR3 is TGTGCCAGTAGTATCGCCCGGTATGGGGGGGAAGCTTTCTTT.